Described below is a single T cell receptor (beta chain) sequence and its context. Its antigen is undetermined. In replicate PCRs of sorted subsets, roughly 200 ng DNA, tens of thousands of T cell genomes, was used. Only in-frame clones appear in the TCRdb table, and some are missing; sequencing was by immunoSEQ multiplex PCR. This table has roughly 1,100,000 clones, 60% to 80% appearing once. The data stem from a study of shared clonotypes between healthy human individuals. Study-level results: The diversity represented, both genetic and in exposure history, was limited by few donors. Naive subsets tended to show greater estimated richness than memory subsets.

CDR1 is LGHNA, CDR2 YSLEER, per germline. The CDR3 runs 14 residues. V was clipped by 0 bases and J by 1 base, with 6 bases between them. The material sequenced was memory CD4+ T cells sorted from blood. The subset was: CD45RA-negative fraction. The sequence was obtained from a man between 18 and 29 years old in good health. The chain links TRBV4-3 to TRBJ1-1, with D perhaps TRBD1 (5 bases). Written as DNA, the CDR3 is TGCGCCAGCAGCCAAGAAACAGGGAACACTGAAGCTTTCTTT. This encodes CASSQETGNTEAFF.